This T cell receptor beta chain derives from a study of blood T cells in healthy people across ages. Using a J-beta primer mix together with a sample-barcoded 5' primer, a second PCR was run for 7 to 11 cycles. TCRdb called the 5' RACE reads again in MiXCR, with one record for every CDR3 protein. Of more than 650,000 distinct CDR3 sequences in the sample, roughly 25% were seen once. In germline, CDR1 is LGHNT, CDR2 FRNRAP. This CDR3 region has 15 residues. V was clipped by 2 bases and J by 7 bases; unmatched bases: 10. The sample also formed part of further work on T cells of mothers and their children. That source adds: It was related mother-child pairs that showed slightly higher overlap than unrelated pairs, without reaching significance.

Input material: blood. The sequence was collected from a boy younger than 18 in good health. The rearrangement links TRBV12-5 to TRBJ1-1, with 7 bases that match TRBD1. In nucleotides, the CDR3 is TGTGCTAGTGGTTTGTACACAGGGGCCTTGGGTGAAGCTTTCTTT. Translating it yields CASGLYTGALGEAFF. Full variable domain (missing parts from reference TRBV12-5 and TRBJ1-1): DARVTQTPRHKVTEMGQEVTMRCQPILGHNTVFWYRQTMMQGLELLAYFRNRAPLDDSGMPKDRFSAEMPDATLATLKIQPSEPRDSAVYFCASGLYTGALGEAFFGQGTRLTVV.